These 2 T cell receptor beta chains came from one sample sequenced in a study of shared clonotypes between healthy human individuals. The data were produced by immunoSEQ multiplex PCR, yet TCRdb's version contains in-frame clones alone and is incomplete. The table has over a million clones, around 78% seen once; the top ten hold around 0.61%. What was sequenced was memory CD4+ T cells from PBMCs. Sample subset: CD45RA-negative fraction. The receptors come from a young man in good health. Some clones in this sample may be carry-over from other donors' samples.

V is TRBV7-8 and J is TRBJ1-3; D unclear. Trimming left V 5 bases short and J 4 bases short, with 12 bases between. CDR1 and CDR2 from the germline V gene are SGHVS and FQNEAQ. The CDR3 is made up of 14 amino acids. The CDR3 protein is CASSPWALGNTIYF. DNA for the CDR3: TGTGCCAGCAGCCCCTGGGCCCTGGGAAACACCATATATTTT.

This clone showed up just a few times. The chain has TRBV7-8 and TRBJ2-3; 7 bases line up with TRBD1. The CDR3 spans 17 residues. Germline V gene data show CDR1 as SGHVS and CDR2 as FQNEAQ. V lost 4 bases, J lost 1 base, and 11 bases stayed unmatched. Here the CDR3 reads CASSSGVRGRGTDTQYF. The CDR3 DNA is TGTGCCAGCAGCTCTGGAGTAAGGGGGCGCGGCACAGATACGCAGTATTTT.